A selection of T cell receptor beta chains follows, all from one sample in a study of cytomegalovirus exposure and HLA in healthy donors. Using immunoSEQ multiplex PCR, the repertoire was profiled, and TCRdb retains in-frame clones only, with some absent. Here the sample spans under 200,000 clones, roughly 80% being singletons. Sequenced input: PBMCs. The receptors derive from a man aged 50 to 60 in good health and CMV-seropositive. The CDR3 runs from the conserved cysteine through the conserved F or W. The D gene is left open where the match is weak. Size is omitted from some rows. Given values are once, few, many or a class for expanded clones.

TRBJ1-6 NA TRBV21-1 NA TGTGCCAGCAGCAACTGGAGGGTTAATTCACCCCTCCACTTT CASSNWRVNSPLHF
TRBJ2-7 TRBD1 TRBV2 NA TGTGCCAGCAGGGACGACAGGGAGTGGGCCTACGAGCAGTACTTC CASRDDREWAYEQYF
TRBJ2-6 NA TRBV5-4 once TGTGCCAGCAGCTTGGACAGGGCCAACGGCCTGACTTTC CASSLDRANGLTF
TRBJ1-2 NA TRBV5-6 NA TGTGCCAGCAGCCTGCCCGAGCAGGCTAACTATGGCTACACCTTC CASSLPEQANYGYTF
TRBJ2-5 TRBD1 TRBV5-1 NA TGCGCCAGCAGCTTGGAAGGGACAGGGTGGGAGACCCAGTACTTC CASSLEGTGWETQYF
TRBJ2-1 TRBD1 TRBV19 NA TGTGCCAGTAGTATTCCTCGGACAGGGTCCTACAATGAGCAGTTCTTC CASSIPRTGSYNEQFF
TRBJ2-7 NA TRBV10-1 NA TGCGCCAGCAGTGATTTGCCAGGCTTCTCCTACGAGCAGTACTTC CASSDLPGFSYEQYF
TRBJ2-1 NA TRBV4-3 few TGCGCCAGCAGCCGTCCGGGAACCTACAATGAGCAGTTCTTC CASSRPGTYNEQFF
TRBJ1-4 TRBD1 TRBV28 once TGTGCCAGCAGTTTAGTCACAGGGGTGGAAGAAAAACTGTTTTTT CASSLVTGVEEKLFF
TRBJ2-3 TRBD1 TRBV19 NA TGTGCCAGTAGTGTGCCGGGACAGGGTGAAGATACGCAGTATTTT CASSVPGQGEDTQYF
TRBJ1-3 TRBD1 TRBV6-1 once TGTGCCAGCAGTGTCGACAGGGCGCCGATCTCTGGAAACACCATATATTTT CASSVDRAPISGNTIYF
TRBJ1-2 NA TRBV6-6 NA TGTGCCAGCGAATTGAGGATGCATGGCTACACCTTC CASELRMHGYTF
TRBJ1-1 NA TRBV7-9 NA TGTGCCAGCACCACGACAGGAGGCACTGAAGCTTTCTTT CASTTTGGTEAFF
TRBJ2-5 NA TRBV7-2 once TGTGCCAGCAGCTTAGAACTGTCCATAGAGACCCAGTACTTC CASSLELSIETQYF
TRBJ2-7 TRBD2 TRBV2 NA TGTGCCAGCAGTGGTGGAAGCGGGGCGTCCTACGAGCAGTACTTC CASSGGSGASYEQYF
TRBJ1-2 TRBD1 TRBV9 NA TGTGCCAGCAGCGTAGCGGGACAGTTGGGGTATGGCTACACCTTC CASSVAGQLGYGYTF
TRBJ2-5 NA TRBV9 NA TGTGCCAGCAGCGTAGGTCCGAGGGGCAGGGGCGGGGAGACCCAGTACTTC CASSVGPRGRGGETQYF
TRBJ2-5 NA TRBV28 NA TGTGCCAGCAGTGGCCTCTCCGGGTACCAAGAGACCCAGTACTTC CASSGLSGYQETQYF
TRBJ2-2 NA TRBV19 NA TGTGCCAGTAGTTTCCCGCGGGCGTCCGGGGAGCTGTTTTTT CASSFPRASGELFF
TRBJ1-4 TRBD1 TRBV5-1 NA TGCGCCAGCAGCACAGGGGAAACAACTAATGAAAAACTGTTTTTT CASSTGETTNEKLFF
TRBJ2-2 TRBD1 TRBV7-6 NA TGTGCCAGCAGCTTAGCGAAGCAGGGGGCTAGCGCCGGGGAGCTGTTTTTT CASSLAKQGASAGELFF
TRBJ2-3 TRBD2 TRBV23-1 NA TGCGCCAGCAGTCGTGGACTAGCGGCACATCATACGCAGTATTTT CASSRGLAAHHTQYF
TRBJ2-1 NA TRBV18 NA TGTGCCAGCTCACCCCGCGGGGATTACTACAATGAGCAGTTCTTC CASSPRGDYYNEQFF
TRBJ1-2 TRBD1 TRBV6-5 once TGTGCCAGCAGCCGGACAGGGTTTCATGGCTACACCTTC CASSRTGFHGYTF
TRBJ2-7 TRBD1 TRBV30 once TGTGCCTGGAGTATGGGACAGATCTACGAGCAGTACTTC CAWSMGQIYEQYF
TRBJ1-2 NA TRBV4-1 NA TGCGCCAGCAGCCAAGGCGAGGACAATAACGGTGGCTACACCTTC CASSQGEDNNGGYTF
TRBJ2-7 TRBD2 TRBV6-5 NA TGTGCCAGCAGTTATAGTCTAGCGGGAGGGCCGATTCGGCAGTACTTC CASSYSLAGGPIRQYF
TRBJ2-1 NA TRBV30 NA TGTGCCCCCAAGTGGGAGTGGGACAATGAGCAGTTCTTC CAPKWEWDNEQFF
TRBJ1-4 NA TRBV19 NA TGTGCCAGTAGTTTTTATTTCGGAGAGGCTAATGAAAAACTGTTTTTT CASSFYFGEANEKLFF